The clone carrying this T cell receptor beta chain was counted many times. A single record per CDR3 protein comes from TCRdb applying MiXCR to the 5' RACE reads. The data contain fewer than 90,000 distinct CDR3 sequences, about 9.4% of them singletons. This sample is drawn from a study of neurological immune-mediated disorders. The V gene's germline CDR1 is MNHEY and CDR2 SVGAGI. The CDR3 loop spans 13 amino acids. V lost 5 bases and J 1 base, leaving 8 bases between the germline ends. The time point is: longitudinal time-point 1 (baseline). What was sequenced was PBMCs. The sequence was collected from a man aged 30 to 45 in good health. The chain carries TRBV6-5 and TRBJ1-1, with D possibly TRBD1 on 6 matching bases. The CDR3 protein is CASSGQTNTEAFF. For the CDR3, the DNA is TGTGCCAGCAGTGGACAGACGAACACTGAAGCTTTCTTT.